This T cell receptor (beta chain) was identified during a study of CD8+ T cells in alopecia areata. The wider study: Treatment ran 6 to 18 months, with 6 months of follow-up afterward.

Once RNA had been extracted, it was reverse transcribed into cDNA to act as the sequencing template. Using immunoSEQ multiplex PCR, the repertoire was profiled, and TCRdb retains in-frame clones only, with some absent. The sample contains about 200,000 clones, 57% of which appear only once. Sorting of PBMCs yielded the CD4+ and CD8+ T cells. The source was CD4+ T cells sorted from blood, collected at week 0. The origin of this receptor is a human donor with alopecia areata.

The CDR3 DNA follows: TGTGCCGCGAGGGCCGGACAGGGCTTCCCTGAAGCTTTCTTT. Its protein is CAARAGQGFPEAFF. V gene TRBV6-1 combines with J gene TRBJ1-1; 8 nucleotides agree with TRBD1. The V gene end was trimmed by 11 bases and the J gene end by 6 bases; junction bases not matched to a gene: 14. The CDR3 is 14 residues long. Germline V gene lookup returns CDR1 MNHNS and CDR2 SASEGT.